This passage covers 21 T cell receptor beta chains from one sample sequenced in a study of shared clonotypes between healthy human individuals. Produced via immunoSEQ multiplex PCR; TCRdb's table is partial and in-frame only. Seen here are roughly 2,300,000 clones, 85% to 95% observed once, and the top ten hold roughly 0.34%. Sequenced material: naive CD4+ T cells from PBMCs. Indicated subset: CD45RA+ positively selected. These receptors were obtained from a man between 18 and 35 years old in good health. Some clones in this sample may be carry-over from other donors' samples.

The chain has TRBV6-5 and TRBJ2-1; the match to TRBD2 covers 13 bases. The CDR3 sequence is 16 residues long. The J segment lost 6 bases and the V segment lost 2 bases, leaving 4 bases of the junction unmatched. Germline V gene lookup returns CDR1 MNHEY and CDR2 SVGAGI. CDR3 protein: CASSYGLAGVPNEQFF. CDR3 DNA sequence: TGTGCCAGCAGTTACGGACTAGCGGGAGTCCCCAATGAGCAGTTCTTC.

The chain recombines TRBV6-5 with TRBJ2-7; no clear D gene. V lost 5 bases to trimming and J lost 0 bases, with 14 bases between them. The CDR3 runs 15 residues. Looked up from germline, CDR1 is MNHEY and CDR2 is SVGAGI. Here the CDR3 reads CASSVVGQSSYEQYF. In DNA form, the CDR3 reads TGTGCCAGCAGTGTCGTAGGCCAGAGCTCCTACGAGCAGTACTTC.

The chain has TRBV9 and TRBJ2-7, with 9 positions matching TRBD1. The V and J ends lost 4 bases and 4 bases, in that order; junction bases with no gene match: 6. CDR3 length: 14 amino acids. Germline V gives CDR1 SGDLS, CDR2 YYNGEE. For the CDR3, the DNA is TGTGCCAGCAGCCCCGGGACAGGGCGGTACGAGCAGTACTTC. This gives the protein CASSPGTGRYEQYF.

The chain has TRBV9 and TRBJ2-3, with D unresolved. Trimming shortened V by 1 base and J by 4 bases, and 10 bases separated the two germline ends. Germline-derived CDR1 and CDR2 are SGDLS and YYNGEE. CDR3 length: 14 residues. Here the CDR3 reads CASSVRSLADTQYF. The CDR3, as DNA: TGTGCCAGCAGCGTACGGTCCCTGGCAGATACGCAGTATTTT.

This chain connects TRBV6-5 to TRBJ1-2, with D hard to call. Per germline, CDR1 MNHEY and CDR2 SVGAGI. This CDR3 has 12 amino acids. Trimming removed 1 base from V and 6 bases from J, with 6 bases in between. CDR3 protein: CASSYLGDGYTF. CDR3 DNA: TGTGCCAGCAGTTACTTAGGTGATGGCTACACCTTC.

The chain couples TRBV5-1 to TRBJ2-1; a possible D gene is TRBD1 (7 bases). There are 16 residues in the CDR3. Per the germline V gene, CDR1 is SGHRS and CDR2 is YFSETQ. V was pared by 4 bases and J by 5 bases, with 19 bases between. The CDR3 protein is CASSLTRTGGNNEQFF. CDR3 nucleotide sequence: TGCGCCAGCAGCCTGACCCGGACAGGCGGGAACAATGAGCAGTTCTTC.

CDR3 amino acids: CASSQSGIGEQFF. CDR3 nucleotide sequence: TGCGCCAGCAGCCAAAGCGGGATTGGTGAGCAGTTCTTC. The chain links TRBV4-1 to TRBJ2-1, with TRBD2 identical over 7 bases. The CDR3 extends over 13 amino acids. Germline values: CDR1 MGHRA, CDR2 YSYEKL. With 2 bases clipped from V and 9 bases from J, the junction kept 4 bases outside the gene matches.

This sequence joins TRBV6-1 and TRBJ2-2; TRBD2 might be the D (6 bases). V lost 2 bases and J lost 12, with 16 bases in between. The CDR3 is made up of 14 amino acids. The germline V gene encodes CDR1 MNHNS and CDR2 SASEGT. DNA of the CDR3: TGTGCCAGCAGTGAAAAGAGCGGGCCCCCGAAGCTGTTTTTT. Translated, it gives CASSEKSGPPKLFF.

This chain links TRBV21-1 with TRBJ1-1; whether TRBD1, the table's D call, matches the DNA was not checked. TRBV21-1 represents a pseudogene. The CDR3 has 16 amino acids. The CDR3: CASSKEADRGNTEAFF. The CDR3 DNA reads TGTGCCAGCAGCAAAGAAGCTGACAGGGGGAACACTGAAGCTTTCTTT.

The chain employs TRBV5-1 and TRBJ2-3; TRBD1 might be the D (6 bases). Per germline, CDR1 SGHRS and CDR2 YFSETQ. CDR3 length equals 13 residues. V was pared by 7 bases and J by 3 bases, with 12 bases between. The CDR3 is CASAGQLTDTQYF. CDR3 nucleotide sequence: TGCGCCAGCGCCGGACAGCTAACAGATACGCAGTATTTT. Combining the CDR3 with reference TRBV5-1 and TRBJ2-3 gives the whole variable domain KAGVTQTPRYLIKTRGQQVTLSCSPISGHRSVSWYQQTPGQGLQFLFEYFSETQRNKGNFPGRFSGRQFSNSRSEMNVSTLELGDSALYLCASAGQLTDTQYFGPGTRLTVL.

The chain has TRBV19 and TRBJ2-3; 9 positions match TRBD2. The CDR3 length is 16 residues. J was trimmed by 5 bases and V by 2 bases; bases with no gene match: 8. CDR1 and CDR2 (germline): LNHDA, SQIVND (reference sequence). This CDR3 is CASSIILAGQGDTQYF. As DNA, the CDR3 is TGTGCCAGTAGTATAATCCTAGCGGGGCAAGGAGATACGCAGTATTTT. The full variable domain, its missing parts supplied by reference TRBV19 and TRBJ2-3, is DGGITQSPKYLFRKEGQNVTLSCEQNLNHDAMYWYRQDPGQGLRLIYYSQIVNDFQKGDIAEGYSVSREKKESFPLTVTSAQKNPTAFYLCASSIILAGQGDTQYFGPGTRLTVL.

V usage is TRBV18 and J usage is TRBJ2-1, with 11 bases matching TRBD1. Germline V gene lookup returns CDR1 KGHSH and CDR2 LQKENI. CDR3 length: 16 residues. J lost 8 bases, V lost 8 bases, and 14 bases had no gene match. CDR3 in DNA: TGTGCCAGCCGCCGCAGCCGGGACAGGGGGAACGATGAGCAGTTCTTC. As protein: CASRRSRDRGNDEQFF.

This rearrangement joins TRBV6-5 to TRBJ2-7; TRBD1 matches 7 bases. Germline loops: CDR1 MNHEY, CDR2 SVGAGI. Trimming removed 6 bases from V and 3 bases from J; junction bases left unmatched: 5. The CDR3 totals 13 residues. CDR3 loop: CASRRGPYYEQYF. In DNA, the CDR3 is TGTGCCAGCAGGAGGGGGCCGTACTACGAGCAGTACTTC.

This rearrangement joins TRBV5-4 to TRBJ1-1; 9 positions agree with TRBD1. V dropped 5 bases and J dropped 3; count of bases not matched to a gene: 8. The CDR3 sequence is 15 residues long. Germline CDR1 is SGHNT and CDR2 is YYREEE (reference sequence). CDR3 protein: CASRPIQGAHTEAFF. Here the CDR3 DNA reads TGTGCCAGCAGGCCAATACAGGGGGCGCACACTGAAGCTTTCTTT.

Concerning this clone: The identical CDR3 is also encoded by other nucleotide sequences in the sample. The chain links TRBV29-1 to TRBJ2-2; unclear D gene. V dropped 3 bases and J dropped 6 bases, with 5 bases sitting between them. This CDR3 contains 11 residues. CDR1 and CDR2 (germline): SQVTM, ANQGSEA. The CDR3 loop reads CSVESPGELFF. For the CDR3, the DNA is TGCAGCGTTGAGTCCCCCGGGGAGCTGTTTTTT.

This rearrangement joins TRBV28 to TRBJ1-4; 7 bases map to TRBD1. J was trimmed by 8 bases and V by 7 bases; bases with no gene match: 13. The CDR3 sequence is 15 residues long. Germline V CDR1 and CDR2: MDHEN, SYDVKM. CDR3 protein: CASKGGGSGKEKLFF. The CDR3 DNA is TGTGCCAGCAAGGGAGGGGGCTCGGGCAAGGAAAAACTGTTTTTT. Drawing the rest from reference TRBV28 and TRBJ1-4, the complete variable domain is DVKVTQSSRYLVKRTGEKVFLECVQDMDHENMFWYRQDPGLGLRLIYFSYDVKMKEKGDIPEGYSVSREKKERFSLILESASTNQTSMYLCASKGGGSGKEKLFFGSGTQLSVL.

This clone was counted a few times. The rearrangement links TRBV18 to TRBJ1-5; TRBD1 agrees at 9 bases. V shed 2 bases and J 6 bases; nucleotides not matched to a gene: 2. The CDR3 sequence is 14 residues long. Germline-derived CDR1 and CDR2 are KGHSH and LQKENI. CDR3 sequence (DNA): TGTGCCAGCTCACCAGAGACAGGGGGTCAGCCCCAGCATTTT. It codes for CASSPETGGQPQHF. The whole variable domain, filled in from reference TRBV18 and TRBJ1-5, reads NAGVMQNPRHLVRRRGQEARLRCSPMKGHSHVYWYRQLPEEGLKFMVYLQKENIIDESGMPKERFSAEFPKEGPSILRIQQVVRGDSAAYFCASSPETGGQPQHFGDGTRLSIL.

This clone occurred once. The chain recombines TRBV29-1 with TRBJ2-7; 10 bases align to TRBD1. V was pared by 4 bases and J by 2 bases, with 5 bases of the junction left unmatched. The CDR3 runs to 14 residues. Germline CDR1 is SQVTM and CDR2 is ANQGSEA. The CDR3 protein is CSVGYGTGAYEQYF. The CDR3 DNA reads as TGCAGCGTTGGATACGGGACAGGGGCCTACGAGCAGTACTTC.

The V call is TRBV6-5, the J call TRBJ2-3; D is undetermined. Trimming removed 7 bases at V and 0 bases at J, with 8 bases between. The germline gives CDR1 MNHEY, CDR2 SVGAGI. CDR3 length: 13 amino acids. The CDR3 DNA is TGTGCCAGCAATCCCGGTAGCACAGATACGCAGTATTTT. Translating it yields CASNPGSTDTQYF.

The rearrangement joins TRBV30 to TRBJ2-7, with 8 bases aligning to TRBD2. The CDR3 is made up of 16 amino acids. Germline CDR1 GTSNPN, CDR2 SVGIG (reference sequence). Trimming at V came to 1 base and at J to 2 bases, leaving 10 bases not matched to a gene. In DNA form, the CDR3 reads TGTGCCTGGAGTGGGATTCCGGGACTAGGGACCTACGAGCAGTACTTC. Its translation is CAWSGIPGLGTYEQYF.

The chain employs TRBV5-1 and TRBJ2-2, with D possibly being TRBD1 (6 bases). This CDR3 has 15 residues. V lost 0 bases and J 6 bases, leaving 12 bases between the germline ends. In germline, CDR1 is SGHRS, CDR2 YFSETQ. The CDR3 loop is CASSLEGRGAGELFF. CDR3 DNA: TGCGCCAGCAGCTTGGAGGGCAGGGGCGCCGGGGAGCTGTTTTTT.